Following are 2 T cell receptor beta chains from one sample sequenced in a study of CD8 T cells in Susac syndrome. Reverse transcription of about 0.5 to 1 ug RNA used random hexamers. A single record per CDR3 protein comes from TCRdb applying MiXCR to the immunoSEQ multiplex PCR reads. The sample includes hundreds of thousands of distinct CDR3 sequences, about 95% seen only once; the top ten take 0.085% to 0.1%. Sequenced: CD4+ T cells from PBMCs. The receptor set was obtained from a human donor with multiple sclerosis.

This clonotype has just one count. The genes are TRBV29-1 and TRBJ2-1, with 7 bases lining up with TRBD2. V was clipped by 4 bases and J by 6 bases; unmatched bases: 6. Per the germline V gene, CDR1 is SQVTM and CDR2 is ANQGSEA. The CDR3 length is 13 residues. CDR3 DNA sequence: TGCAGCGTTGCTGAGGGAGGGTTCAATGAGCAGTTCTTC. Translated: CSVAEGGFNEQFF.

CDR3 bases: TGTGCCAGTAGTCGAAAGGACAGGACCACTGAAGCTTTCTTT. Protein sequence: CASSRKDRTTEAFF. The chain carries TRBV19 and TRBJ1-1, with 7 bases lining up with TRBD1. With 5 bases clipped from V and 4 bases from J, the junction kept 7 bases outside the gene matches. Per germline, CDR1 LNHDA and CDR2 SQIVND (reference sequence). This CDR3 comprises 14 residues.